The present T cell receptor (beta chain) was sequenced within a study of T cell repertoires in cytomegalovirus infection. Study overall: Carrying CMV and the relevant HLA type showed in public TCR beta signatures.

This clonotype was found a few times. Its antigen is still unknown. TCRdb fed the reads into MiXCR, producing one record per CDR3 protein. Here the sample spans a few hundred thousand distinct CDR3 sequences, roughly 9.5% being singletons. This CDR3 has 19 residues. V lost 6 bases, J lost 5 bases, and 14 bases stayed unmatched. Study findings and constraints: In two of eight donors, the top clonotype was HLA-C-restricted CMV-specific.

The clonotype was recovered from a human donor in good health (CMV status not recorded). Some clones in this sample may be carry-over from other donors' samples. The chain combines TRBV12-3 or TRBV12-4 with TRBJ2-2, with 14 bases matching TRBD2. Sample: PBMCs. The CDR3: CASRARTSGGPTVTGELFF. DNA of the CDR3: TGTGCCAGCAGGGCTAGGACTAGCGGGGGGCCGACTGTTACCGGGGAGCTGTTTTTT.